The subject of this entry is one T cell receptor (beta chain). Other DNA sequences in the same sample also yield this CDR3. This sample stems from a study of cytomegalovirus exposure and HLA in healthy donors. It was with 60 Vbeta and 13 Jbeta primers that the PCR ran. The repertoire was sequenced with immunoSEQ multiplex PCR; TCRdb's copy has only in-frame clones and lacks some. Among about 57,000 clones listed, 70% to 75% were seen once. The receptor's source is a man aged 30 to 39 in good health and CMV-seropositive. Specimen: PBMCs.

CDR3 DNA sequence: TGTGCCAGCAGTCAAACAGGGGATGCTGAAGCTTTCTTT. It yields the protein CASSQTGDAEAFF. The V call is TRBV7-3, the J call TRBJ1-1; 7 bases agree with TRBD1. The CDR3 sequence is 13 residues long. The germline V gene has CDR1 SGHTA and CDR2 FQGTGA. The J segment lost 6 bases and the V segment lost 6 bases, leaving 7 bases of the junction unmatched.